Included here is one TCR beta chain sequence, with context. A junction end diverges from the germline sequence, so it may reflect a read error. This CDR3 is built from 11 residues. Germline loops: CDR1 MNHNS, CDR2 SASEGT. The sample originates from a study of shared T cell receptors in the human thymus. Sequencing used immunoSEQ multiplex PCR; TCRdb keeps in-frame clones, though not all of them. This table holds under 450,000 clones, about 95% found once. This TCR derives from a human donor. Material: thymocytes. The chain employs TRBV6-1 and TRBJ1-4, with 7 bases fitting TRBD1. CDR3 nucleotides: TGTGCCAGCAGCGAAGACAGGGTGCGGATTTTT. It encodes CASSEDRVRIF.